This entry features one TCR beta chain sequence. What it binds is not known. Libraries were prepared by immunoSEQ multiplex PCR; TCRdb keeps only in-frame clonotypes and omits some of them. The data show roughly 300,000 clones, around nine tenths seen once. The data belong to a study of cytomegalovirus exposure and HLA in healthy donors. Study-wide points: In vitro assays verified that a few CMV-associated chains recognized CMV antigens specifically. A subsequent analysis found that TCR clusters from the first cohort also tended to co-occur in the approximately 130 validation repertoires, with about 94% of cluster scores above 0. Reportedly, cytomegalovirus status was diagnosed with high sensitivity and specificity.

The donors were part of the validation cohort, which consisted of more than 90 subjects and was separate from the first cohort of 670 or so subjects. The V gene lost 3 bases and the J gene lost 3 bases, with 9 bases spanning the gap. This CDR3 has 14 residues. Germline V gene lookup returns CDR1 MNHEY and CDR2 SMNVEV (reference sequence). The TCR sequence derives from a woman under 30 in good health and CMV-seronegative. Material for sequencing was PBMCs. This rearrangement joins TRBV27 to TRBJ1-5, with a tentative D call TRBD1 (6 bases). DNA for the CDR3: TGTGCCAGCAGTTTCAGGGGATACAATCAGCCCCAGCATTTT. It codes for CASSFRGYNQPQHF.